This section outlines one T cell receptor beta chain sequence together with its context. The antigen remains unidentified. The data stem from a study of OX40 agonist ivuxolimab in advanced cancers. Looking at the study overall: Patients in the trial were receiving intravenous ivuxolimab every 2 weeks, at doses of 0.01 to 10 mg/kg. Study-wide points: Clonal expansion was among the lowest in partial responders at 0.1-3.0 mg/kg, especially CD8+. Among some nonresponders, normalized T-cell clonal expansion was also low.

Libraries were prepared by immunoSEQ multiplex PCR; TCRdb keeps only in-frame clonotypes and omits some of them. The table has 60,000 or so clones, 75% to 85% seen once. Germline V gene data show CDR1 as SGHRS and CDR2 as YFSETQ. The CDR3 is made up of 13 amino acids. V shed 0 bases and J shed 11 bases, with 14 bases lying between them. Material: CD4+ or CD8+ T cells sorted from blood, obtained in a trial of the OX40 agonist ivuxolimab. This clonotype originated in an adult with an advanced solid tumor such as melanoma, head and neck, liver or kidney cancer. The rearrangement joins TRBV5-1 to TRBJ1-1; weak D call: TRBD1 (6 bases). The CDR3 nucleotides read TGCGCCAGCAGCTTGGACAGGGAAGGGTGGGCTTTCTTT. As protein: CASSLDREGWAFF.